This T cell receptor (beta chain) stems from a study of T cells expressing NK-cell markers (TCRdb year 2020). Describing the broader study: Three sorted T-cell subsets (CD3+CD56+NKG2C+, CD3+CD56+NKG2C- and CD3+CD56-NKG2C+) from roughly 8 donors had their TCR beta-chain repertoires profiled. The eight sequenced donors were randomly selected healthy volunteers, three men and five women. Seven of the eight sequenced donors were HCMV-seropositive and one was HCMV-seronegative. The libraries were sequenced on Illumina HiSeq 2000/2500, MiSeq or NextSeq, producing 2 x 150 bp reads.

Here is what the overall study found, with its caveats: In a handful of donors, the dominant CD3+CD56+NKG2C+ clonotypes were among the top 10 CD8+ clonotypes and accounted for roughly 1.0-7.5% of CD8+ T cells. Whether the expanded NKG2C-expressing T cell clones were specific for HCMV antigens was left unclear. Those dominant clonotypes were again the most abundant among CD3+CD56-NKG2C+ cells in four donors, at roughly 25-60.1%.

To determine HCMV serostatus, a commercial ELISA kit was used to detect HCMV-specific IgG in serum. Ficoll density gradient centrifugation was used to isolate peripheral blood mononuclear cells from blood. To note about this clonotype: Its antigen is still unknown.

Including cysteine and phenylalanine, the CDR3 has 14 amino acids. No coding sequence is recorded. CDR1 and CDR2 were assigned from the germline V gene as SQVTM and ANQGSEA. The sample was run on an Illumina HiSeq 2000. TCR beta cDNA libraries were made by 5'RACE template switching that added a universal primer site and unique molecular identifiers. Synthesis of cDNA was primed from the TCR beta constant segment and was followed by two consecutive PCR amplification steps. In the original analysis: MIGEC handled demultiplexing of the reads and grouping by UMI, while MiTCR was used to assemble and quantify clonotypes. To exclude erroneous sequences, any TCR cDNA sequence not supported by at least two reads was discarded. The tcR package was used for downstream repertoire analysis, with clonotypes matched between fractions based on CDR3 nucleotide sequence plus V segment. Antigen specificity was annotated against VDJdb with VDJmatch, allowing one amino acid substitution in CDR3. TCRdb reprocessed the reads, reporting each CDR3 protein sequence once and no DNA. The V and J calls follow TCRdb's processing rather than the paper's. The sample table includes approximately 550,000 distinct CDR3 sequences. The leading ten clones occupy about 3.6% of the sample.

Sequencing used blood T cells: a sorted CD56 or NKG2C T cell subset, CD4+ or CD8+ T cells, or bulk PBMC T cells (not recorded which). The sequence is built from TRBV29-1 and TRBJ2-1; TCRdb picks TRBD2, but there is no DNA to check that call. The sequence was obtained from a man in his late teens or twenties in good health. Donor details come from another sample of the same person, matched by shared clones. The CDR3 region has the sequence CSVAWTSGSNEQFF.